This entry lists 15 T cell receptor beta chains sequenced from one sample in a study of blood T cell repertoires in COVID-19. TCRdb's table, derived via immunoSEQ multiplex PCR, lists solely in-frame clones and lacks some. The sample records about 150,000 clones, roughly 90% being singletons. The sample was peripheral blood. Every receptor here comes from a human donor in a cohort sampled during active COVID-19.

The chain recombines TRBV6-2 or TRBV6-3 with TRBJ2-5, with D possibly TRBD1 on 6 matching bases. Germline lookup yields CDR1 MNHEY and CDR2 SVGEGT. The CDR3 is made up of 14 amino acids. V was cut by 6 bases and J by 5 bases, with 16 bases left in between. The CDR3 loop is CASSLRTVKETQYF. The CDR3 DNA sequence: TGTGCCAGCAGCCTCCGGACAGTAAAGGAGACCCAGTACTTC.

The chain employs TRBV4-3 and TRBJ1-6, with unresolved D. Trimming stripped 1 base from V and 7 bases from J, with 11 bases between. CDR3 length: 15 residues. The germline gives CDR1 LGHNA, CDR2 YSLEER. The CDR3 sequence: CASSQVGRGNSPLHF. CDR3 DNA: TGCGCCAGCAGCCAAGTCGGCCGGGGAAATTCACCCCTCCACTTT.

The chain has TRBV27 and TRBJ1-1; D is unresolved. This CDR3 contains 13 residues. V was trimmed by 3 bases and J by 5 bases, leaving 10 bases between them. In germline, CDR1 is MNHEY, CDR2 SMNVEV (reference sequence). CDR3 bases: TGTGCCAGCAGTTTGAAAGGGAGAACTGAAGCTTTCTTT. Translated: CASSLKGRTEAFF.

Remarks on this clone: The junction differs from germline at one of its ends, possibly a read error. The gene calls are TRBV25-1 and TRBJ2-5; 11 nucleotides match TRBD1. The CDR3 is 15 residues long. Germline V gene sequence: CDR1 MGHDK, CDR2 SYGVNS. CDR3 DNA: TGTGCCAGCAGAGAATCTGGGACAGGGGGGGAGACCCAGTACTTC. Translation: CASRESGTGGETQYF.

This sequence joins TRBV2 and TRBJ1-1; TRBD1 agrees at 8 bases. Germline V CDR1 and CDR2: SNHLY, FYNNEI. The CDR3 consists of 15 residues. V dropped 3 bases and J dropped 4; count of bases not matched to a gene: 7. CDR3 DNA sequence: TGTGCCAGCAGTGACCGCAGGGGGCATTTCACTGAAGCTTTCTTT. It is translated as CASSDRRGHFTEAFF.

The chain links TRBV7-8 to TRBJ2-5; TRBD2 agrees at 8 bases. Germline V gene data show CDR1 as SGHVS and CDR2 as FQNEAQ. This CDR3 spans 15 amino acids. Trimming cost V 2 bases and J 5 bases; bases outside gene matches: 7. Here the CDR3 DNA reads TGTGCCAGCAGCTTATGGGAGCGGGGGCGGGAGACCCAGTACTTC. It encodes CASSLWERGRETQYF.

The chain carries TRBV14 and TRBJ1-1; D perhaps matches TRBD1 (5 bases). The CDR3 has 15 residues. The germline gives CDR1 SGHDN, CDR2 FVKESK. The V and J ends lost 1 base and 3 bases respectively, with 12 bases between them. The CDR3 spells CASSQGGRGDTEAFF. Here the CDR3 DNA reads TGTGCCAGCAGCCAAGGTGGTAGGGGTGACACTGAAGCTTTCTTT.

The J gene is TRBJ1-3, the V gene TRBV6-1; the D is unclear. CDR3 length: 14 residues. The germline V gene has CDR1 MNHNS and CDR2 SASEGT. V lost 3 bases to trimming and J lost 4 bases, with 10 bases between them. The CDR3 sequence: CASSDRGRGNTIYF. The CDR3, as DNA: TGTGCCAGCAGTGATCGGGGTAGGGGAAACACCATATATTTT.

This chain links TRBV6-5 with TRBJ2-1; 8 bases match TRBD1. V dropped 7 bases and J dropped 0; count of bases not matched to a gene: 5. The CDR3 consists of 15 residues. Germline V gene sequence: CDR1 MNHEY, CDR2 SVGAGI. The CDR3 spells CASTTGAPSYNEQFF. DNA for the CDR3: TGTGCCAGCACGACAGGGGCCCCCTCCTACAATGAGCAGTTCTTC.

J is TRBJ2-7 and V is TRBV5-1; 10 bases match TRBD2. Germline trimming cut 0 bases from V and 3 bases from J; bases unmatched to any gene: 3. The CDR3 is 15 residues long. Germline CDR1 reads SGHRS; CDR2 reads YFSETQ. In DNA form, the CDR3 reads TGCGCCAGCAGCTTGGTAGCGGGGGGTTTCTACGAGCAGTACTTC. It encodes CASSLVAGGFYEQYF.

This chain links TRBV6-6 with TRBJ1-1; 8 positions match TRBD1. Germline assignment: CDR1 MNHNY and CDR2 SVGAGI (reference sequence). There are 13 residues in the CDR3. Germline trimming cut 5 bases from V and 6 bases from J; bases unmatched to any gene: 5. The DNA of the CDR3 is TGTGCCAGCAGTCGATCAGGGGGCTCTGAAGCTTTCTTT. Encoded protein: CASSRSGGSEAFF.

This chain connects TRBV29-1 to TRBJ2-2; D may be TRBD1 (6 bases). Germline V CDR1 and CDR2: SQVTM, ANQGSEA. The CDR3 sequence is 13 residues long. The germline V and J ends were trimmed by 6 bases and 1 base, with 9 bases remaining between them. The CDR3 coding sequence is TGCAGCGTACAGGGCGTGAACACCGGGGAGCTGTTTTTT. Translation gives CSVQGVNTGELFF.

The rearrangement uses TRBV5-1 and TRBJ1-4, with D possibly being TRBD1 (5 bases). CDR1 SGHRS and CDR2 YFSETQ come from the germline V gene. The germline V and J ends were trimmed by 3 bases and 5 bases, with 14 bases remaining between them. The CDR3 loop spans 15 amino acids. CDR3 amino acids: CASSSSGFPNEKLFF. Written as DNA, the CDR3 is TGCGCCAGCAGCTCGTCAGGGTTTCCGAATGAAAAACTGTTTTTT.

This chain connects TRBV5-1 to TRBJ2-5; perhaps TRBD2 as D (5 bases). V lost 0 bases and J lost 5, with 14 bases in between. From germline, CDR1 is SGHRS and CDR2 YFSETQ. This CDR3 contains 15 residues. The DNA of the CDR3 is TGCGCCAGCAGCTTGGGAGGGAGCGATGTGGAGACCCAGTACTTC. Residues: CASSLGGSDVETQYF.

The CDR3 coding sequence is TGCGCCAGCAGCCGACAGGGGAGGGGTGAAAAACTGTTTTTT. Its translation is CASSRQGRGEKLFF. The chain recombines TRBV5-1 with TRBJ1-4; 8 bases match TRBD1. The CDR3 has 14 amino acids. Per the germline V gene, CDR1 is SGHRS and CDR2 is YFSETQ. V lost 4 bases to trimming and J lost 7 bases; unmatched junction nucleotides: 6.